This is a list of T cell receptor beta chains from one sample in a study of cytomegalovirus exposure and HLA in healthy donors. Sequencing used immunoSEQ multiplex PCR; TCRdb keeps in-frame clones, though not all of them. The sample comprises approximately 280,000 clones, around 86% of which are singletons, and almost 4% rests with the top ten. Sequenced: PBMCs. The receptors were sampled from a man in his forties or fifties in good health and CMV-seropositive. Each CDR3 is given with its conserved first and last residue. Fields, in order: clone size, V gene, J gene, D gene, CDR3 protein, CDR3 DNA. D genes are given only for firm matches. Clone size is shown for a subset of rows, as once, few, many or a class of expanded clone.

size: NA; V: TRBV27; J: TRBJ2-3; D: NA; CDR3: CASSTGTGLAGHTDTQYF; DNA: TGTGCCAGCAGTACAGGGACAGGGCTAGCGGGGCACACAGATACGCAGTATTTT
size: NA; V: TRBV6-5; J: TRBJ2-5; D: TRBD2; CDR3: CASSNPTSGETQYF; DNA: TGTGCCAGCAGTAACCCGACTAGCGGGGAGACCCAGTACTTC
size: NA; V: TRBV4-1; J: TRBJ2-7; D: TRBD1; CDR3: CASSQEGQGGTYEQYF; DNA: TGCGCCAGCAGCCAAGAAGGACAGGGGGGAACCTACGAGCAGTACTTC
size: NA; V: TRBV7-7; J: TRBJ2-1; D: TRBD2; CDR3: CASSRAGGPLNEQFF; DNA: TGTGCTAGCAGCCGAGCGGGAGGGCCTCTCAATGAGCAGTTCTTC
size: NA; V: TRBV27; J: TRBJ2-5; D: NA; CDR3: CASSLALQETQYF; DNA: TGTGCCAGCAGTTTAGCCCTACAAGAGACCCAGTACTTC
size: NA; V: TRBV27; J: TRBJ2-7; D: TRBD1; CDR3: CASSLFPGRGYEQYF; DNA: TGTGCCAGCAGTTTATTCCCCGGCAGGGGGTACGAGCAGTACTTC
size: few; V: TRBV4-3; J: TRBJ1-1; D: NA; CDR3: CASSQDSQGLGTEAFF; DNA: TGCGCCAGCAGCCAAGATTCGCAGGGGCTCGGCACTGAAGCTTTCTTT
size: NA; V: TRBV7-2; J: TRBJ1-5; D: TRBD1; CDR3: CASSFGQGGFNQPQHF; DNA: TGTGCCAGCAGCTTCGGACAGGGAGGTTTCAATCAGCCCCAGCATTTT
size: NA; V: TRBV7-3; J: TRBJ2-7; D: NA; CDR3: CASSLAYRDEQYF; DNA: TGTGCCAGCAGCTTAGCTTACAGGGACGAGCAGTACTTC
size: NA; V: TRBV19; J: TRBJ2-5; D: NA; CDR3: CASSPRDFEKETQYF; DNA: TGTGCCAGTAGTCCCCGGGACTTTGAAAAAGAGACCCAGTACTTC
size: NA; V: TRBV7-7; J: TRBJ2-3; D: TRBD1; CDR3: CASSLFAPGQGSDTQYF; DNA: TGTGCTAGCAGCCTATTCGCCCCGGGACAGGGTTCAGATACGCAGTATTTT
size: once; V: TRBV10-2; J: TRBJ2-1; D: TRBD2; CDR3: CASSPTSGSYNEQFF; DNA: TGCGCCAGCAGTCCCACTAGCGGGAGTTACAATGAGCAGTTCTTC
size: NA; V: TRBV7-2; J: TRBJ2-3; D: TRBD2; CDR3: CASSFTTGTSDYF; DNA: TGTGCCAGCAGCTTCACTACCGGGACTAGTGATTATTTT
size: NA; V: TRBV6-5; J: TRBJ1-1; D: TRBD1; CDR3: CASRARTGRNTEAFF; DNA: TGTGCCAGCAGAGCCCGGACAGGAAGGAACACTGAAGCTTTCTTT